The 23 T cell receptor beta chains below all came from one sample that was sequenced in a study of CD8 T cells in Susac syndrome. Reverse transcription of roughly 0.5 to 1 ug RNA was performed with random hexamers. TCRdb re-analysed the immunoSEQ multiplex PCR reads in MiXCR, keeping a single row per CDR3 protein. The sample has about 210,000 distinct CDR3 sequences, around 95% seen once. Input material: CD4+ T cells from PBMCs. The receptors originated from a human donor with multiple sclerosis.

This chain joins TRBV5-1 and TRBJ1-4; TRBD1 matches 7 bases. The CDR3 loop spans 15 amino acids. Germline V gene lookup returns CDR1 SGHRS and CDR2 YFSETQ. The V gene end was trimmed by 1 base and the J gene end by 3 bases; junction bases not matched to a gene: 3. This chain's CDR3 is CASSLSGTANEKLFF. CDR3 sequence (DNA): TGCGCCAGCAGCTTGTCCGGGACAGCTAATGAAAAACTGTTTTTT. Full variable domain (outside the CDR3, taken from reference TRBV5-1 and TRBJ1-4): KAGVTQTPRYLIKTRGQQVTLSCSPISGHRSVSWYQQTPGQGLQFLFEYFSETQRNKGNFPGRFSGRQFSNSRSEMNVSTLELGDSALYLCASSLSGTANEKLFFGSGTQLSVL.

The rearrangement links TRBV19 to TRBJ1-2; maybe TRBD1 (6 bases). This CDR3 is built from 16 residues. The V and J ends lost 5 bases and 3 bases respectively, with 19 bases between them. Germline loops: CDR1 LNHDA, CDR2 SQIVND (reference sequence). The CDR3 spells CASSSGGTRGDYGYTF. For the CDR3, the DNA is TGTGCCAGTAGTTCAGGAGGGACGAGGGGGGACTATGGCTACACCTTC.

V and J are TRBV30 and TRBJ2-1; D might be TRBD2 (6 bases). This CDR3 is 17 amino acids long. The V end was cut by 4 bases, the J end by 0 bases, with 19 bases between. Germline CDR1 is GTSNPN and CDR2 is SVGIG (reference sequence). CDR3 DNA: TGTGCCTGGATCCGTACTGCGGGGCTGAGCTCCTACAATGAGCAGTTCTTC. Residues: CAWIRTAGLSSYNEQFF.

The chain employs TRBV29-1 and TRBJ2-2, with 8 bases matching TRBD1. The CDR3 is 16 amino acids. Unmatched junction bases numbered 14, after V lost 7 bases and J lost 4 bases. The germline V gene has CDR1 SQVTM and CDR2 ANQGSEA. CDR3 region: CSAVWGARGPTGELFF. The CDR3 nucleotides are TGCAGCGCCGTGTGGGGGGCCAGGGGGCCCACCGGGGAGCTGTTTTTT.

This chain joins TRBV5-1 and TRBJ2-3, with a weak D call TRBD2 (6 bases). Trimming left V 0 bases short and J 1 base short, with 9 bases between. Germline lookup yields CDR1 SGHRS and CDR2 YFSETQ. This CDR3 spans 15 amino acids. CDR3 protein: CASSLDGSGTDTQYF. The CDR3 DNA follows: TGCGCCAGCAGCTTGGACGGGAGTGGCACAGATACGCAGTATTTT.

This chain joins TRBV20-1 and TRBJ2-3; maybe TRBD2 (6 bases). The CDR3 spans 24 residues. The V end lost 6 bases, the J end lost 2 bases, and 45 bases lay between the germline ends. Germline V lookup: CDR1 DFQATT, CDR2 SNEGSKA (reference sequence). CDR3 nucleotide sequence: TGCAGTGCCACCACAACTTACCTGGGACTCGGTGGAGGCGGCGGCGGGCGTGTCACAGATACGCAGTATTTT. Translated: CSATTTYLGLGGGGGGRVTDTQYF.

The chain uses TRBV18 and TRBJ2-7, with TRBD1 matching over 7 bases. The trim removed 1 base at V and 5 bases at J, leaving 8 bases unmatched. The CDR3 covers 15 residues. Germline loops: CDR1 KGHSH, CDR2 LQKENI. The CDR3 reads CASSPLPDRADEQYF. CDR3 nucleotides: TGTGCCAGCTCACCACTCCCAGACAGGGCCGACGAGCAGTACTTC.

This chain uses TRBV25-1 with TRBJ1-4; D unclear. Germline V CDR1 and CDR2: MGHDK, SYGVNS. Trimming took off 6 bases at V and 2 bases at J, with 7 bases between the two ends. The CDR3 length is 13 residues. As DNA, the CDR3 is TGTGCCAGCAGCGTGGGGACTAATGAAAAACTGTTTTTT. Encoded protein: CASSVGTNEKLFF.

CDR3 in DNA: TGTGCCAGCAGCTATAGCGGGAGCTCCTACGAGCAGTACTTC. The encoded protein is CASSYSGSSYEQYF. The chain joins TRBV11-2 to TRBJ2-7; TRBD2 matches 9 bases. The V and J ends lost 4 bases and 0 bases, in that order; junction bases with no gene match: 1. The CDR3 is 14 residues long. Germline V lookup: CDR1 SGHAT, CDR2 FQNNGV.

This clonotype has only one observation. This rearrangement joins TRBV12-3 or TRBV12-4 to TRBJ1-1; D ambiguous. V was shortened by 1 base and J by 7 bases, with 7 bases between the two germline ends. The CDR3 length is 12 residues. The CDR3 reads CASSLGVGEAFF. The CDR3 DNA reads as TGTGCCAGCAGTTTAGGTGTGGGTGAAGCTTTCTTT.

The V call is TRBV29-1, the J call TRBJ2-4; D might be TRBD1 (7 bases). The CDR3 loop spans 14 amino acids. CDR1 is SQVTM, CDR2 ANQGSEA, per germline. V was clipped by 6 bases and J by 6 bases, with 18 bases between them. In nucleotides, the CDR3 is TGCAGCGTGGTCAGGAGGGGGCCCTCAAACATTCAGTACTTC. This sequence encodes CSVVRRGPSNIQYF. Together with reference TRBV29-1 and TRBJ2-4, the CDR3 gives the full variable domain: SAVISQKPSRDICQRGTSLTIQCQVDSQVTMMFWYRQQPGQSLTLIATANQGSEATYESGFVIDKFPISRPNLTFSTLTVSNMSPEDSSIYLCSVVRRGPSNIQYFGAGTRLSVL.

This chain uses TRBV5-1 with TRBJ2-1; 7 nucleotides line up with TRBD2. Looked up from germline, CDR1 is SGHRS and CDR2 is YFSETQ. The CDR3 has 17 residues. Unmatched junction bases numbered 13, after V lost 2 bases and J lost 5 bases. DNA of the CDR3: TGCGCCAGCAGCTTTCAAAACGGACTAGGGTCCCACAATGAGCAGTTCTTC. Translation gives CASSFQNGLGSHNEQFF.

This clonotype has only one observation. This chain joins TRBV27 and TRBJ2-7; D possibly corresponds to TRBD1 (6 bases). The germline CDR1 and CDR2 sequences are MNHEY and SMNVEV (reference sequence). Trimming shortened V by 3 bases and J by 5 bases, and 14 bases separated the two germline ends. This CDR3 comprises 14 residues. DNA for the CDR3: TGTGCCAGCAGTTTGGACAGTCCTGGGAACGAGCAGTACTTC. It yields the protein CASSLDSPGNEQYF.

The V call is TRBV29-1, the J call TRBJ2-2; possible D gene TRBD2, 5 bases. Trimming cost V 4 bases and J 6 bases, with 9 bases left between them. CDR3 size: 12 residues. Looked up from germline, CDR1 is SQVTM and CDR2 is ANQGSEA. Here the CDR3 DNA reads TGCAGCGTTGTAGTGGGAGCCGGGGAGCTGTTTTTT. Its translation is CSVVVGAGELFF.

The chain recombines TRBV28 with TRBJ2-1; 10 nucleotides line up with TRBD2. The CDR3 totals 17 residues. Germline V gene lookup returns CDR1 MDHEN and CDR2 SYDVKM. Unmatched junction bases numbered 7, after V lost 0 bases and J lost 5 bases. The CDR3 DNA reads as TGTGCCAGCAGTTTATGGTCTAGCGGGAGAATCGACAATGAGCAGTTCTTC. It encodes CASSLWSSGRIDNEQFF.

The rearrangement uses TRBV20-1 and TRBJ2-1; tentative D call: TRBD2 (6 bases). Trimming cost V 6 bases and J 8 bases, with 17 bases left between them. The CDR3 has 13 amino acids. The germline V gene has CDR1 DFQATT and CDR2 SNEGSKA (reference sequence). Written as DNA, the CDR3 is TGCAGTGCGGCGGGACTTAGACTCGATGAGCAGTTCTTC. This sequence encodes CSAAGLRLDEQFF.

The chain joins TRBV20-1 to TRBJ1-5; 8 nucleotides align to TRBD1. Germline V gene data show CDR1 as DFQATT and CDR2 as SNEGSKA (reference sequence). The CDR3 has 16 amino acids. V shed 1 base and J 4 bases; nucleotides not matched to a gene: 9. In DNA form, the CDR3 reads TGCAGTGCTAGAGCCGAGGAGGGACAGGTGAATCAGCCCCAGCATTTT. Translating gives CSARAEEGQVNQPQHF.

V gene TRBV28 combines with J gene TRBJ2-5; D is ambiguous. Germline lookup yields CDR1 MDHEN and CDR2 SYDVKM. V was clipped by 1 base and J by 10 bases, with 13 bases between them. The CDR3 spans 13 residues. The CDR3 DNA reads TGTGCCAGCAGTTTATCAAGGCGGCGAGTCCAGTACTTC. It specifies CASSLSRRRVQYF.

The chain is built from TRBV29-1 and TRBJ1-2; 9 bases map to TRBD1. Germline CDR1 is SQVTM and CDR2 is ANQGSEA. This CDR3 contains 13 residues. V dropped 7 bases and J dropped 7; count of bases not matched to a gene: 10. The CDR3, as DNA: TGCAGCGCTGGGGACAGGGTGCAAGGTGGCTACACCTTC. Its protein product is CSAGDRVQGGYTF.

V and J are TRBV30 and TRBJ2-1, with TRBD1 identical over 7 bases. The J segment lost 2 bases and the V segment lost 1 base, leaving 5 bases of the junction unmatched. The CDR3 sequence is 15 residues long. Germline V gives CDR1 GTSNPN, CDR2 SVGIG (reference sequence). The CDR3 loop reads CAWSAGTAPYNEQFF. Here the CDR3 DNA reads TGTGCCTGGAGTGCCGGGACAGCACCCTACAATGAGCAGTTCTTC.

The V gene is TRBV20-1, the J gene TRBJ1-2; TRBD1 matches 8 bases. The CDR3 consists of 17 residues. The V segment lost 6 bases and the J segment 5 bases; nucleotides outside the gene matches: 20. Germline assignment: CDR1 DFQATT and CDR2 SNEGSKA (reference sequence). The CDR3, as DNA: TGCAGTGCCGGTGGCGGTGTCGGGGCAGGGGGCAGGTATGGCTACACCTTC. The encoded protein is CSAGGGVGAGGRYGYTF.

This sequence joins TRBV6-4 and TRBJ1-1; the D is unclear. The CDR3 contains 13 residues. CDR1 MRHNA and CDR2 SNTAGT come from the germline V gene. The V and J ends lost 3 bases and 0 bases respectively, with 5 bases between them. The CDR3: CASSEDLNTEAFF. The CDR3 coding sequence is TGTGCCAGCAGTGAAGACCTGAACACTGAAGCTTTCTTT.

The rearrangement links TRBV5-6 to TRBJ2-7; 7 bases map to TRBD1. Germline CDR1 and CDR2: SGHDT and YYEEEE. The CDR3 consists of 16 residues. The trim removed 2 bases at V and 0 bases at J, leaving 8 bases unmatched. The CDR3 region has the DNA TGTGCCAGCAGCTTATACAGGGGTGCCAGCTCCTACGAGCAGTACTTC. This codes for CASSLYRGASSYEQYF.